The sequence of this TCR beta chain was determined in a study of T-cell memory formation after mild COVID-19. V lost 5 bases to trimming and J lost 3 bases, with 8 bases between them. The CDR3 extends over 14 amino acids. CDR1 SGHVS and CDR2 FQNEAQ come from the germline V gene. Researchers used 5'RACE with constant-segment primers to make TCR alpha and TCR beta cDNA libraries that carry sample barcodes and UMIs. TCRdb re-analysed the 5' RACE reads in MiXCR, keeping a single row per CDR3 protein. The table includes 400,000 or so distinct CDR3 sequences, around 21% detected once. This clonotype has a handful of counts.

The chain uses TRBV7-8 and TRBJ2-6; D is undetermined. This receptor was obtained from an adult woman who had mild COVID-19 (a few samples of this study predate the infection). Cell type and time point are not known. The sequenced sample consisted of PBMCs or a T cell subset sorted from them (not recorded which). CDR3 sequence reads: CASSPVGGANVLTF. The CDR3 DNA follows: TGTGCCAGCAGCCCAGTAGGTGGGGCCAACGTCCTGACTTTC.